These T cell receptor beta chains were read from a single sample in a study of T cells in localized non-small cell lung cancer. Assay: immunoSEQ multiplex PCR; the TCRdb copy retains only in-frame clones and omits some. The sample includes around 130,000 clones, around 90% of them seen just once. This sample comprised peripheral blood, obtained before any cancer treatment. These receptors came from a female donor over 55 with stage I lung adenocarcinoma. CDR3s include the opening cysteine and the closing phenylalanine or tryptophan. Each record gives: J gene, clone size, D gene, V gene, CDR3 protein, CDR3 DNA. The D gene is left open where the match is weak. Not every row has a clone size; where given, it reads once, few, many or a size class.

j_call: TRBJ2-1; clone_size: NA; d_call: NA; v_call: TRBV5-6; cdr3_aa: CASSLVVAGEQFF; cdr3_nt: TGTGCCAGCAGCTTGGTTGTGGCCGGTGAGCAGTTCTTC
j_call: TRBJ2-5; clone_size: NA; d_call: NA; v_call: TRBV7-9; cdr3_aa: CASSRLTTNQETQYF; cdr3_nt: TGTGCCAGCAGCCGCCTAACTACGAACCAGGAGACCCAGTACTTC
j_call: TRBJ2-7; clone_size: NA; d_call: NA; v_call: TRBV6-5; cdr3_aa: CASSFGHRYEQYF; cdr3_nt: TGTGCCAGCAGTTTTGGACACCGCTACGAGCAGTACTTC
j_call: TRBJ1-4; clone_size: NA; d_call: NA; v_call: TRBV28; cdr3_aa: CASSLRVTNEKLFF; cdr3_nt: TGTGCCAGCAGTTTACGAGTAACTAATGAAAAACTGTTTTTT
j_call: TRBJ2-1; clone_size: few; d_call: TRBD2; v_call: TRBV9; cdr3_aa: CASSVDAGGPLEQFF; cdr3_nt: TGTGCCAGCAGCGTGGATGCGGGAGGGCCACTCGAGCAGTTCTTC
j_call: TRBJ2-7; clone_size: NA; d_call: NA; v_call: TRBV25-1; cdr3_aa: CASSEFGGAYEQYF; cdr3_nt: TGTGCCAGCAGTGAATTCGGGGGCGCCTACGAGCAGTACTTC
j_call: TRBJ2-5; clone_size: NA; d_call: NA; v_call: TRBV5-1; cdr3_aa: CASSLLGVETQYF; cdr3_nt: TGCGCCAGCAGCTTGTTGGGCGTGGAGACCCAGTACTTC
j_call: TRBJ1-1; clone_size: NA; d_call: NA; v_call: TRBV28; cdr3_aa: CASFGGVNTEAFF; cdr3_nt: TGTGCCAGTTTTGGGGGCGTCAACACTGAAGCTTTCTTT
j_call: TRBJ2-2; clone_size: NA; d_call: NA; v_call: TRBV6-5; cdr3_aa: CASSFTGDPGELFF; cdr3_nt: TGTGCCAGCAGTTTCACGGGAGACCCCGGGGAGCTGTTTTTT
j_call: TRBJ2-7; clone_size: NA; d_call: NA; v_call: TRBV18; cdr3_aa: CASSGEYEQYF; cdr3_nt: TGTGCCAGCTCAGGGGAATACGAGCAGTACTTC
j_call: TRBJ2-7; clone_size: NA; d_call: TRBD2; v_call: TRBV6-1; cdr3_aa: CASSATSGGYSYEQYF; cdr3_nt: TGTGCCAGCAGTGCGACTAGCGGGGGATACTCCTACGAGCAGTACTTC
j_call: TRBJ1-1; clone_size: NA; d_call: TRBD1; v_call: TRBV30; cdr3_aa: CAKTDRGPGEAFF; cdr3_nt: TGTGCCAAGACGGACAGGGGGCCAGGTGAAGCTTTCTTT
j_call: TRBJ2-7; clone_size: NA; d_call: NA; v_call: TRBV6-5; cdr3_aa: CASSYGTFYEQYF; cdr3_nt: TGTGCCAGCAGTTACGGGACATTCTACGAGCAGTACTTC
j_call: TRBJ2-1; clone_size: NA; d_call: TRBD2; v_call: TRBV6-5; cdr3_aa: CASAVAGMYNEQFF; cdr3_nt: TGTGCCAGCGCGGTAGCGGGAATGTACAATGAGCAGTTCTTC
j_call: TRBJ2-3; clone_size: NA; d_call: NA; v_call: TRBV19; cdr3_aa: CASSNRPTDTQYF; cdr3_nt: TGTGCCAGTAGCAACAGACCTACAGATACGCAGTATTTT
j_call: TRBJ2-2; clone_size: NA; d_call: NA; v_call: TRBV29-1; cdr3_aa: CSAERSTGELFF; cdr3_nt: TGCAGCGCAGAAAGGAGCACCGGGGAGCTGTTTTTT
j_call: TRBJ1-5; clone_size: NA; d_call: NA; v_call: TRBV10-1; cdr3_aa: CASSESRYQPQHF; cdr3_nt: TGCGCCAGCAGTGAGTCGCGATATCAGCCCCAGCATTTT
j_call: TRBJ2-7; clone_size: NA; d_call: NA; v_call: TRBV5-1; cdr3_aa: CASSLQGYEQYF; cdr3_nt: TGCGCCAGCAGCTTGCAGGGTTACGAGCAGTACTTC
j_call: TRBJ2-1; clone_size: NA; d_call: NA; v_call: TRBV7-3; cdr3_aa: CASSYEFYEQFF; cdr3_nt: TGTGCCAGCAGCTACGAGTTCTATGAGCAGTTCTTC
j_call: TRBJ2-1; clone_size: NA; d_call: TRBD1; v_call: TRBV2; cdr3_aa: CASRPGTGGTVEQLF; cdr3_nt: TGTGCCAGCAGGCCCGGGACAGGGGGTACGGTTGAGCAGCTCTTC
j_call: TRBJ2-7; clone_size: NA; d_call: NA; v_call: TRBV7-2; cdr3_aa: CASSLLVGEQYF; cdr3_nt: TGTGCCAGCAGCTTACTAGTTGGGGAGCAGTACTTC
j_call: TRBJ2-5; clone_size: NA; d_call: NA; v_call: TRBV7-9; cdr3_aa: CASSHAGPETQYF; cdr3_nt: TGTGCCAGCAGCCACGCCGGCCCGGAGACCCAGTACTTC